What follows is one TCR beta chain and its context. The sample belongs to a study of T cell responses to AZD1222 COVID-19 vaccine. Clones were sequenced by immunoSEQ multiplex PCR, and TCRdb holds only the in-frame ones, with some missing. The sample records 20,000 to 30,000 clones, 86% being singletons. Germline V gene lookup returns CDR1 SGHDT and CDR2 YYEEEE. V dropped 2 bases and J dropped 4 bases, with 18 bases sitting between them. The CDR3 contains 16 residues. The chain carries TRBV5-6 and TRBJ1-2, with D perhaps TRBD1 (6 bases). This clonotype was sampled from an adult who received the AZD1222 COVID-19 vaccine. The source material was peripheral blood, sampled 28 days after the second AZD1222 dose. CDR3: CASSLLQGAEVYGYTF. For the CDR3, the DNA is TGTGCCAGCAGCTTACTACAGGGAGCTGAAGTCTATGGCTACACCTTC.